Listed below are T cell receptor beta chains from one sample, sequenced in a study of cytomegalovirus exposure and HLA in healthy donors. Assay: immunoSEQ multiplex PCR; the TCRdb copy retains only in-frame clones and omits some. The sample has about 160,000 clones; 75% to 90% are singletons. The specimen sequenced was PBMCs. Receptors were obtained from a woman in her 50s in good health and CMV-seropositive. Each CDR3 is given with its conserved first and last residue. A D gene is named only where the DNA matches it firmly. Rows give clone size only sometimes, using once, few, many, or a class for an expanded clone.

>-|TRBV30|-|TRBJ1-5
CAWSVGRASNQPQHF
TGTGCCTGGAGTGTAGGCAGAGCGAGCAATCAGCCCCAGCATTTT
>-|TRBV19|-|TRBJ1-1
CASRSRGGDEAFF
TGTGCCAGTAGAAGCAGGGGCGGAGATGAAGCTTTCTTT
>-|TRBV29-1|TRBD2|TRBJ2-1
CSVGRGLAGVSNEQFF
TGCAGCGTTGGGAGGGGACTAGCGGGAGTAAGCAATGAGCAGTTCTTC
>-|TRBV5-1|-|TRBJ1-3
CASSSGPGHRDTIYF
TGCGCCAGCAGCTCGGGCCCGGGACACCGAGACACCATATATTTT
>-|TRBV6-5|-|TRBJ2-1
CASTKGGFDNEQFF
TGTGCCAGCACCAAGGGGGGGTTCGACAATGAGCAGTTCTTC
>once|TRBV20-1|TRBD1|TRBJ1-1
CSARLTGEAFF
TGCAGTGCTAGATTGACAGGGGAAGCTTTCTTT
>-|TRBV18|TRBD1|TRBJ2-7
CASLGAGGVNEQYF
TGTGCCAGCCTAGGGGCAGGGGGTGTAAACGAGCAGTACTTC
>-|TRBV5-8|-|TRBJ2-1
CASSSAGRNEQFF
TGTGCCAGCAGCTCTGCGGGAAGGAATGAGCAGTTCTTC
>once|TRBV2|-|TRBJ2-2
CAIGGGTYTGELFF
TGTGCCATAGGGGGAGGGACCTACACCGGGGAGCTGTTTTTT
>-|TRBV7-2|-|TRBJ1-2
CASSSRGGDSYGYTF
TGTGCCAGCAGCTCCAGAGGGGGGGACTCGTATGGCTACACCTTC
>-|TRBV6-1|-|TRBJ2-7
CASSPQEGSYEQYF
TGTGCCAGCAGTCCCCAGGAGGGCTCCTACGAGCAGTACTTC
>-|TRBV11-2|TRBD1|TRBJ2-1
CASSSGTGSHNEQFF
TGTGCCAGCAGCTCCGGGACAGGCTCGCACAATGAGCAGTTCTTC
>-|TRBV5-1|TRBD2|TRBJ2-3
CASSPDAGTSGDTQYF
TGCGCCAGCAGCCCGGATGCCGGGACTAGCGGCGATACGCAGTATTTT
>-|TRBV28|-|TRBJ2-1
CASSYGTLGDEQFF
TGTGCCAGCAGTTACGGGACTTTAGGGGATGAGCAGTTCTTC
>-|TRBV7-2|TRBD1|TRBJ1-2
CASSPETGTIYGYTF
TGTGCCAGCAGCCCAGAGACAGGGACGATCTATGGCTACACCTTC
>-|TRBV7-2|TRBD1|TRBJ1-5
CASSRDRIQPQHF
TGTGCCAGCAGCAGGGACAGGATCCAGCCCCAGCATTTT
>-|TRBV7-9|-|TRBJ2-2
CASRSENTGELFF
TGTGCCAGCAGGAGTGAGAACACCGGGGAGCTGTTTTTT
>-|TRBV28|-|TRBJ2-7
CASSFPTGHTYEQYF
TGTGCCAGCAGTTTCCCCACAGGGCATACCTACGAGCAGTACTTC
>-|TRBV29-1|TRBD2|TRBJ2-1
CSGDGTSGYNEQFF
TGCAGCGGCGATGGGACTAGCGGTTACAATGAGCAGTTCTTC
>-|TRBV4-1|-|TRBJ2-2
CASSQDGGVSNTGELFF
TGCGCCAGCAGCCAAGACGGCGGAGTATCGAACACCGGGGAGCTGTTTTTT
>-|TRBV7-9|-|TRBJ2-7
CASSPWGMADYEQYF
TGTGCCAGCAGCCCCTGGGGTATGGCCGACTACGAGCAGTACTTC
>-|TRBV28|-|TRBJ2-7
CASTVSSYEQYF
TGTGCCAGCACCGTCTCCTCCTACGAGCAGTACTTC
>-|TRBV18|TRBD2|TRBJ2-5
CASSPMVTSGKETQYF
TGTGCCAGCTCACCAATGGTAACTAGCGGGAAAGAGACCCAGTACTTC
>-|TRBV29-1|-|TRBJ1-2
CSVGREWDGYTF
TGCAGCGTCGGACGGGAATGGGATGGCTACACCTTC
>-|TRBV2|TRBD1|TRBJ1-3
CASSADRVGKLGNTIYF
TGTGCCAGCAGTGCAGACAGGGTTGGAAAACTCGGAAACACCATATATTTT
>-|TRBV7-2|TRBD1|TRBJ1-2
CASSLDRQGVRGYTF
TGTGCCAGCAGCTTAGATAGGCAGGGGGTGCGTGGCTACACCTTC
>-|TRBV2|TRBD2|TRBJ2-1
CASSDGLAGGHEQFF
TGTGCCAGCAGTGACGGACTAGCGGGGGGACATGAGCAGTTCTTC
>-|TRBV13|TRBD2|TRBJ2-1
CASSSRTSGRADEQFF
TGTGCCAGCAGCTCCCGGACTAGCGGGAGGGCGGATGAGCAGTTCTTC
>-|TRBV19|TRBD1|TRBJ2-7
CASSIVSGTGYRGYEQYF
TGTGCCAGTAGTATAGTCTCCGGGACAGGGTACAGAGGTTACGAGCAGTACTTC
>once|TRBV18|-|TRBJ1-1
CASSVRTGDTEAFF
TGTGCCAGCTCAGTGAGGACCGGGGACACTGAAGCTTTCTTT
>-|TRBV23-1|TRBD1|TRBJ1-2
CASSQLLRGPPNGYTF
TGCGCCAGCAGTCAATTGTTGAGGGGGCCTCCCAATGGCTACACCTTC
>-|TRBV28|TRBD1|TRBJ2-5
CASSPGQGGRETQYF
TGTGCCAGCAGCCCCGGACAGGGAGGCCGGGAGACCCAGTACTTC
>-|TRBV19|-|TRBJ1-4
CASSFRGANEKLFF
TGTGCCAGTAGTTTCAGGGGAGCTAATGAAAAACTGTTTTTT
>-|TRBV30|-|TRBJ1-1
CASIGGSEAFF
TGTGCCTCCATTGGGGGCTCTGAAGCTTTCTTT
>-|TRBV28|TRBD2|TRBJ2-7
CASSLFSLTSGRNEQYF
TGTGCCAGCAGTTTATTTAGTCTGACTAGCGGGAGGAACGAGCAGTACTTC
>-|TRBV6-5|-|TRBJ1-4
CASKRNEKLFF
TGTGCCAGCAAACGGAATGAAAAACTGTTTTTT
>-|TRBV9|-|TRBJ2-1
CASSVEGARGNEQFF
TGTGCCAGCAGCGTAGAGGGAGCAAGAGGTAATGAGCAGTTCTTC
>few|TRBV5-8|-|TRBJ1-5
CASSRGYQPQHF
TGTGCCAGCAGCCGGGGGTATCAGCCCCAGCATTTT
>-|TRBV27|-|TRBJ1-1
CASSRQTRVNTEAFF
TGTGCCAGCAGTCGCCAGACGCGGGTGAACACTGAAGCTTTCTTT
>-|TRBV4-2|TRBD2|TRBJ2-7
CASSPPIGAGGSYEQYF
TGTGCCAGCAGCCCCCCGATCGGAGCGGGAGGGTCCTACGAGCAGTACTTC
>few|TRBV9|TRBD1|TRBJ1-2
CASSVPETGGVYGYTF
TGTGCCAGCAGCGTACCCGAAACAGGGGGCGTCTATGGCTACACCTTC
>-|TRBV25-1|-|TRBJ1-1
CASTHWGPNTEAFF
TGTGCCAGCACCCACTGGGGCCCGAACACTGAAGCTTTCTTT
>-|TRBV2|TRBD1|TRBJ1-2
CASKGDGAGGDYGYTF
TGTGCCAGCAAAGGGGATGGGGCAGGGGGAGACTATGGCTACACCTTC
>many|TRBV5-1|-|TRBJ1-1
CASSLEPLAGTEAFF
TGCGCCAGCAGCTTGGAGCCACTTGCCGGCACTGAAGCTTTCTTT
>-|TRBV7-9|-|TRBJ2-3
CASSATGTRPTDTQYF
TGTGCCAGCAGCGCAACCGGGACACGACCCACAGATACGCAGTATTTT
>-|TRBV7-2|-|TRBJ1-5
CASSPYTSNQPQHF
TGTGCCAGCAGCCCGTACACTAGCAATCAGCCCCAGCATTTT